Sequencing of this T cell receptor (beta chain) was carried out in a study of cytomegalovirus exposure and HLA in healthy donors. CDR1 is MGHRA and CDR2 is YSYEKL in the germline V gene. The CDR3 consists of 15 residues. With V trimmed by 4 bases and J by 4 bases, 4 bases remained unmatched. The study's findings and limits: Only CMV serostatus was available as immune exposure information.

PCR used 60 Vbeta primers and 13 Jbeta primers. The table came from immunoSEQ multiplex PCR; TCRdb's copy has only in-frame clones and leaves some out. There are 100,000 to 150,000 clones in the sample; around 77% occur only once, and roughly 0.9% lies in the top ten. Concerning this clone itself: Its antigen is not known.

The sample comprised PBMCs. The V call is TRBV4-1, the J call TRBJ2-2, with 9 bases fitting TRBD1. The source is a woman aged 55-75 years in good health and CMV-seronegative. This chain's CDR3 is CASSPTTGGTGELFF. The CDR3 DNA reads TGCGCCAGCAGCCCAACGACAGGGGGCACCGGGGAGCTGTTTTTT.